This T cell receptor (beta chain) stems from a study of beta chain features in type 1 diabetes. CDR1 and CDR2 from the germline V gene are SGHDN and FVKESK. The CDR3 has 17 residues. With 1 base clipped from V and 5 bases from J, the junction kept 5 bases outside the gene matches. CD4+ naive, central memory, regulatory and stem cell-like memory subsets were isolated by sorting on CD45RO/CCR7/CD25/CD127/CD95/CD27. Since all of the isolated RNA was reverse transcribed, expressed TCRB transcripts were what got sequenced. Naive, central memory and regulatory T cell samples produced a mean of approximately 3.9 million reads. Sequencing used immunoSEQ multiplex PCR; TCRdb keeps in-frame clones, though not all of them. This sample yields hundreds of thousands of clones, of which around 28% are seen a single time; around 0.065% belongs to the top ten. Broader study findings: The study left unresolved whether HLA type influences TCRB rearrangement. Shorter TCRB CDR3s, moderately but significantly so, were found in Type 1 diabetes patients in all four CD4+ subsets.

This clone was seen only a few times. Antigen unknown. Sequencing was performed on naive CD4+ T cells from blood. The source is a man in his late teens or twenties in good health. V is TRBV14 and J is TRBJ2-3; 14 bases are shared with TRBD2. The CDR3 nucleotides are TGTGCCAGCAGCCAAGCGGGACTAGCGGGAGTTAGAGATACGCAGTATTTT. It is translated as CASSQAGLAGVRDTQYF.